This T cell receptor beta chain was recorded in a study of T cells after yellow fever vaccination. In the study overall: SMART-Seq v4 Ultra Low Input prepared the low-cell-number fractions. Study outcomes and limitations: Secondary responses were weaker yet peaked faster, day 5 versus 15. Once the booster was given, most primary-vaccination clones reappeared, at around 96% for CD4 and more than 85% for CD8.

Researchers made TCR cDNA using 5'RACE template switching, and this step added a universal primer site and UMIs. Each CDR3 protein is one row after TCRdb ran MiXCR on the 5' RACE reads. In the table there are some 550,000 distinct CDR3 sequences, over 15% of which are singletons. In regard to this clonotype: Its antigen is still unknown.

The trim removed 2 bases at V and 14 bases at J, leaving 5 bases unmatched. Germline loops: CDR1 MNHEY, CDR2 SVGAGI. The CDR3 sequence is 12 residues long. The origin of this receptor is a man aged 30-40 years who received the YFV17D yellow fever vaccine. J is TRBJ2-1 and V is TRBV6-5; 8 bases agree with TRBD1. This specimen was PBMCs, taken 15 days after the yellow fever booster vaccination. The CDR3, as DNA: TGTGCCAGCAGTTACGACAGGGGCGAAAAGTTCTTC. Translating gives CASSYDRGEKFF.